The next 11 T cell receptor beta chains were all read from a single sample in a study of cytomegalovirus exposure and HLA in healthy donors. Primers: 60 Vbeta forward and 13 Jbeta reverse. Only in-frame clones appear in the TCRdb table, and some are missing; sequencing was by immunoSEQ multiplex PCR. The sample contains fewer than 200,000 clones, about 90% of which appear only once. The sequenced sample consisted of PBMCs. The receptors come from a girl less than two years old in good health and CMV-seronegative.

The CDR3 sequence: CASMAGQGTEAFF. As DNA, the CDR3 is TGCGCCAGCATGGCGGGACAGGGCACTGAAGCTTTCTTT. V and J are TRBV10-2 and TRBJ1-1, with TRBD1 identical over 9 bases. The CDR3 extends over 13 amino acids. V was pared by 7 bases and J by 4 bases, with 4 bases of the junction left unmatched. CDR1 and CDR2 from the germline V gene are WSHSY and SAAADI.

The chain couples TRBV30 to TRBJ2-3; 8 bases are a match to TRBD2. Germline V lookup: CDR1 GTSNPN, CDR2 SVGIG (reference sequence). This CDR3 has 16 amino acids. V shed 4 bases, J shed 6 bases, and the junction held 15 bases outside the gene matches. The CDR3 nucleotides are TGTGCCTGGACCCCTAGGACTAGCTACCCGTGGGATACGCAGTATTTT. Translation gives CAWTPRTSYPWDTQYF.

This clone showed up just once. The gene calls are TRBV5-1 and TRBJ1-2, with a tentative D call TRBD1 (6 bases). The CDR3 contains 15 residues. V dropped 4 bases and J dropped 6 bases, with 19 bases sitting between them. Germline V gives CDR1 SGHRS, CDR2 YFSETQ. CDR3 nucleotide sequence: TGCGCCAGCAGCGTAAGCTGGGGGCAGGGGAATGGCTACACCTTC. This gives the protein CASSVSWGQGNGYTF.

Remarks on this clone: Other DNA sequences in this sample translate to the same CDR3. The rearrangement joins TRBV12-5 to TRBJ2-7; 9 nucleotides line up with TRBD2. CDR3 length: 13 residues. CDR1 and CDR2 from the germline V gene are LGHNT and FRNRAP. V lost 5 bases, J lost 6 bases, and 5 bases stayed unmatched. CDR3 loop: CASGPREGGEQYF. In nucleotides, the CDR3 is TGTGCTAGTGGTCCGCGGGAGGGCGGCGAGCAGTACTTC.

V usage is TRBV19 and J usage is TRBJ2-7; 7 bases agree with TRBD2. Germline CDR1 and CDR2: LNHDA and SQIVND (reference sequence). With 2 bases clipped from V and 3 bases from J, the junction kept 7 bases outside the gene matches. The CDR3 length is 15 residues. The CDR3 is CASSIMLAGDYEQYF. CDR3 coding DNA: TGTGCCAGTAGTATAATGTTGGCGGGGGACTACGAGCAGTACTTC.

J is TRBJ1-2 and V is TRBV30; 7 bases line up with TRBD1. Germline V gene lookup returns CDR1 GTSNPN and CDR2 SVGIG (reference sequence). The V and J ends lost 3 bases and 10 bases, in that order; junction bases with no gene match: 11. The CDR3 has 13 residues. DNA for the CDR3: TGTGCCTGGAGCTCCGGGACAGCGATCGACTACACCTTC. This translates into CAWSSGTAIDYTF.

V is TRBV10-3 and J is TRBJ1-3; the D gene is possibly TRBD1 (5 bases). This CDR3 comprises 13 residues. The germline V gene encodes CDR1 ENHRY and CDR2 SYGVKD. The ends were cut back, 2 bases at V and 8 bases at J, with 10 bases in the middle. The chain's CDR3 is CAISEPGRDTIYF. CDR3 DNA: TGTGCCATCAGTGAGCCAGGGAGGGACACCATATATTTT.

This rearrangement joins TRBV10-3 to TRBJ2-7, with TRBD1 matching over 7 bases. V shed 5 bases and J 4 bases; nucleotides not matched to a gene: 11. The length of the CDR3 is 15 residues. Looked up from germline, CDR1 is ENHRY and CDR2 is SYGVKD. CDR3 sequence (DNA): TGTGCCATCAGTCCCGGGCGACAGGGAAGTTACGAGCAGTACTTC. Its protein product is CAISPGRQGSYEQYF.

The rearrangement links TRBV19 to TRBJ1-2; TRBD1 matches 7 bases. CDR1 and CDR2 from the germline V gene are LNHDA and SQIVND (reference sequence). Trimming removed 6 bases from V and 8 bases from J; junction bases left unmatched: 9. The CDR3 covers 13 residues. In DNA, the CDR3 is TGTGCCAGTAGCGCAACAGGGGAGAGAGGCTACACCTTC. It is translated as CASSATGERGYTF.

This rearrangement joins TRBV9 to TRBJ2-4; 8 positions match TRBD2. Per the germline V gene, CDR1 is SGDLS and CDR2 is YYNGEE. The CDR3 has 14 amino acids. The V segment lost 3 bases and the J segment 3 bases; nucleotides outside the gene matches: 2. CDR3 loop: CASSGTSGKNIQYF. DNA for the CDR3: TGTGCCAGCAGCGGAACTAGCGGCAAAAACATTCAGTACTTC.

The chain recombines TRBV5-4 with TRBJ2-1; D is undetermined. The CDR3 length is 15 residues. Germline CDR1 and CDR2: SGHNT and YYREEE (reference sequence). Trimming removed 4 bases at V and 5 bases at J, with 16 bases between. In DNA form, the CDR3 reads TGTGCCAGCAGCCACCTAGGAACGGGTGACAATGAGCAGTTCTTC. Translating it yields CASSHLGTGDNEQFF.